This entry is about one TCR beta chain. Per the study methods: Reference gene primer amplification gave estimated nucleated cell counts. Assay used: immunoSEQ multiplex PCR; TCRdb lists only in-frame clones, some missing. From that table come the V and J calls and clone size; the DNA was used to work out D and trimming. In the table there are about 120,000 clones, 82% of which are singletons. This record comes from a study of blood T cell repertoires in COVID-19. Whole-study context: The study drew acute and convalescent COVID-19 samples from the United States, Italy and Spain. PBMCs, B-cell-depleted T cells, or T cells were the source of the cDNA or gDNA that made up the material.

The source is a human donor in a cohort sampled during active COVID-19. Sequenced material: peripheral blood.

The CDR3 loop reads CASSQEYRPPAGSPLHF. CDR3 DNA: TGTGCCAGCAGCCAAGAATATCGTCCCCCGGCGGGTTCACCCCTCCACTTT. This chain links TRBV3-1 (or the pseudogene TRBV3-2) with TRBJ1-6, with no clear D. CDR1 is LGHDT, CDR2 YNNKEL, per germline (reference sequence). The CDR3 runs 17 residues. With 0 bases removed from V and 9 bases from J, the gap between germline ends came to 18 bases.